This note documents a single TCR beta chain sequence. The antigen is not known. This sample was included in a study of OX40 agonist ivuxolimab in advanced cancers. Study findings and constraints: Antigens targeted by the expanded peripheral T cells were not determined.

Profiled with immunoSEQ multiplex PCR; TCRdb holds only in-frame clones, not every one. In the table there are roughly 81,000 clones, nearly 95% of which are singletons. The CDR3 runs to 15 residues. The ends lost 2 bases at V and 2 bases at J; junction bases unmatched: 2. Germline CDR1 is MNHEY and CDR2 is SVGAGI. Sequenced material: CD4+ or CD8+ T cells sorted from blood, taken in a trial of the OX40 agonist ivuxolimab. The origin of this receptor is an adult with an advanced solid tumor such as melanoma, head and neck, liver or kidney cancer. This rearrangement joins TRBV6-5 to TRBJ1-2, with 10 nucleotides matching TRBD1. CDR3 nucleotides: TGTGCCAGCAGTTACGGACAGGGGGTGAACTATGGCTACACCTTC. This codes for CASSYGQGVNYGYTF.